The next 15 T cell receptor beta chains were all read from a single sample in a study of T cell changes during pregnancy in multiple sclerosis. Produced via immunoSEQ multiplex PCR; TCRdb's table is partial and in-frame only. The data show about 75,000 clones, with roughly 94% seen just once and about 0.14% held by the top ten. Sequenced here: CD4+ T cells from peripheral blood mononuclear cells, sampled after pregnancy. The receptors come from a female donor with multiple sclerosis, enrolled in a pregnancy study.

The CDR3 loop is CASSASTGNEQYF. The CDR3 coding sequence is TGTGCCAGCAGCGCCTCGACAGGGAACGAGCAGTACTTC. This chain connects TRBV7-6 to TRBJ2-7, with TRBD1 identical over 7 bases. In germline, CDR1 is SGHVS, CDR2 FNYEAQ. V was clipped by 5 bases and J by 5 bases; unmatched bases: 6. There are 13 residues in the CDR3. Complete variable domain (other parts from reference TRBV7-6 and TRBJ2-7): GAGVSQSPRYKVTKRGQDVALRCDPISGHVSLYWYRQALGQGPEFLTYFNYEAQQDKSGLPNDRFSAERPEGSISTLTIQRTEQRDSAMYRCASSASTGNEQYFGPGTRLTVT.

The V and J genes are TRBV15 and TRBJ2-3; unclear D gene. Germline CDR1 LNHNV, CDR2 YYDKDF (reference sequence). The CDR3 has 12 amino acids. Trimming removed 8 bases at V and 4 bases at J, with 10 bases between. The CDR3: CATLGEPDTQYF. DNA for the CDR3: TGTGCCACCTTAGGAGAACCAGATACGCAGTATTTT.

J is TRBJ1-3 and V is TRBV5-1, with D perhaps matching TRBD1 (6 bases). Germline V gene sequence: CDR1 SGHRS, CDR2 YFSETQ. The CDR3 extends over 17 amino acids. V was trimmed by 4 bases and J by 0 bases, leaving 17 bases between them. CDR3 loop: CASSEGTRQVSGNTIYF. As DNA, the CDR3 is TGCGCCAGCAGCGAAGGGACACGCCAGGTCTCTGGAAACACCATATATTTT.

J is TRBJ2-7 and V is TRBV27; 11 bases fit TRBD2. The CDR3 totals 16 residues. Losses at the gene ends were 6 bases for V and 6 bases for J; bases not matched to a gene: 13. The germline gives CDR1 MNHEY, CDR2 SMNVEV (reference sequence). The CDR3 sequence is CASRRWLAGGPTEQYF. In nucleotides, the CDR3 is TGTGCCAGCAGGCGATGGTTAGCGGGAGGGCCCACCGAGCAGTACTTC.

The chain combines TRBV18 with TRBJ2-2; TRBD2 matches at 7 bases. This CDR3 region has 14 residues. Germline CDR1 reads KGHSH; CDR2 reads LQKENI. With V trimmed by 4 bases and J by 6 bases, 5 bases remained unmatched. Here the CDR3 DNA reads TGTGCCAGCTCACACCTCCGGGGGGCCGGGGAGCTGTTTTTT. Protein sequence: CASSHLRGAGELFF.

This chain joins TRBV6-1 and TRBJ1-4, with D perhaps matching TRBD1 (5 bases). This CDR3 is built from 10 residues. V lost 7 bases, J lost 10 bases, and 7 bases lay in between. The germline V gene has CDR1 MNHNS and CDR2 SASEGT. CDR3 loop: CASTGGKLFF. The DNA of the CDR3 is TGTGCCAGCACGGGGGGAAAACTGTTTTTT.

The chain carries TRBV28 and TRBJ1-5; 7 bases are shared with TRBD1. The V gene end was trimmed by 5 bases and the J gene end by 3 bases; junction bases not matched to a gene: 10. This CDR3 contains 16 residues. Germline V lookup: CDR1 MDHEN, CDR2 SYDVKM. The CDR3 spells CASSPTTGAYNQPQHF. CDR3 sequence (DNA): TGTGCCAGCAGTCCCACAACAGGGGCCTACAATCAGCCCCAGCATTTT.

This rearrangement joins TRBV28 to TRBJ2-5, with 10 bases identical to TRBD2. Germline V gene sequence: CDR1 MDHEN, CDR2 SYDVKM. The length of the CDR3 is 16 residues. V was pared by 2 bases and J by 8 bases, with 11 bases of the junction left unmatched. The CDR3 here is CASSLPGASGSRTQYF. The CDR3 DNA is TGTGCCAGCAGTTTACCCGGGGCTAGCGGGAGCCGAACCCAGTACTTC.

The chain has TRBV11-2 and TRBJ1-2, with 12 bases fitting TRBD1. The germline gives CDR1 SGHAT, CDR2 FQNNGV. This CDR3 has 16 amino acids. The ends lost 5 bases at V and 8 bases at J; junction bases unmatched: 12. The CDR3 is CASSLIRDRGPEGYTF. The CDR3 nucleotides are TGTGCCAGCAGCCTAATCCGGGACAGGGGGCCAGAGGGCTACACCTTC.

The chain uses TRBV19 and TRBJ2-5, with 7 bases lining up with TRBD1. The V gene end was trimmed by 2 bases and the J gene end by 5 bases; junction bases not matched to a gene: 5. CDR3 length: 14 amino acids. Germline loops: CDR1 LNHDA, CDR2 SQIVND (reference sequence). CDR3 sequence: CASSIKQGMETQYF. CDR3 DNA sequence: TGTGCCAGTAGTATAAAACAGGGGATGGAGACCCAGTACTTC.

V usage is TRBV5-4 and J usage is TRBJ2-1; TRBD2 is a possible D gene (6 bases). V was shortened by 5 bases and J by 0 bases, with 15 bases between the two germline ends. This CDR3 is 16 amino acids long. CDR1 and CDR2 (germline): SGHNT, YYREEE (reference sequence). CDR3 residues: CASSTSSGISYNEQFF. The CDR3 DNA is TGTGCCAGCAGTACTAGCTCCGGGATCTCCTACAATGAGCAGTTCTTC. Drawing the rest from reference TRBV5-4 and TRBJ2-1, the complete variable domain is ETGVTQSPTHLIKTRGQQVTLRCSSQSGHNTVSWYQQALGQGPQFIFQYYREEENGRGNFPPRFSGLQFPNYSSELNVNALELDDSALYLCASSTSSGISYNEQFFGPGTRLTVL.

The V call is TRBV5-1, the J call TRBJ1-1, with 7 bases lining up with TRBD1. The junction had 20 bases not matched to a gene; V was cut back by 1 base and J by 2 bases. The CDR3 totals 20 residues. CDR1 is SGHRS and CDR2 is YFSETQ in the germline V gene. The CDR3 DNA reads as TGCGCCAGCAGCTTGTGGAGGGGACGGGAGGGGGCCTTACCTAACACTGAAGCTTTCTTT. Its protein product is CASSLWRGREGALPNTEAFF.

The CDR3 is CSVETGGKYGYTF. The CDR3 DNA is TGCAGCGTTGAGACAGGGGGCAAGTATGGCTACACCTTC. This chain connects TRBV29-1 to TRBJ1-2, with 10 positions matching TRBD1. Per germline, CDR1 SQVTM and CDR2 ANQGSEA. J lost 5 bases, V lost 3 bases, and 3 bases had no gene match. The CDR3 loop spans 13 amino acids.

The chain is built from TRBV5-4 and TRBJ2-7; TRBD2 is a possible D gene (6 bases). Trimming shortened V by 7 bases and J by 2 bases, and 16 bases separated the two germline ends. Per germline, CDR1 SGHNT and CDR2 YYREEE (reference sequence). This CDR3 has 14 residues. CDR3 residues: CASHGGSGAYEQYF. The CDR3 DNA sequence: TGTGCCAGCCATGGGGGTAGCGGAGCCTACGAGCAGTACTTC.

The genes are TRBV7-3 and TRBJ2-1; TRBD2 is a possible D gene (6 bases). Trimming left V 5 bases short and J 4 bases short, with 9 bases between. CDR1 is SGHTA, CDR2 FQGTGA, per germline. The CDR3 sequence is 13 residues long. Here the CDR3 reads CASSKEGYNEQFF. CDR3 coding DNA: TGTGCCAGCAGCAAGGAGGGGTACAATGAGCAGTTCTTC. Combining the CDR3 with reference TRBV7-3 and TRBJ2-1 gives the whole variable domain GAGVSQTPSNKVTEKGKYVELRCDPISGHTALYWYRQSLGQGPEFLIYFQGTGAADDSGLPNDRFFAVRPEGSVSTLKIQRTERGDSAVYLCASSKEGYNEQFFGPGTRLTVL.